A single TCR beta chain is shown here with its context. This sample is part of a study of OX40 agonist ivuxolimab in advanced cancers. Study overall: Those treated in dose escalation had hepatocellular carcinoma, melanoma, renal cell cancer or head and neck cancer.

TCRdb's table, derived via immunoSEQ multiplex PCR, lists solely in-frame clones and lacks some. Of more than 50,000 clones in the sample, 85% were seen once. V lost 6 bases and J lost 7; bases outside the gene matches: 8. The length of the CDR3 is 15 residues. Germline V CDR1 and CDR2: SNHLY, FYNNEI. The chain uses TRBV2 and TRBJ1-4; 10 bases align to TRBD1. Here the sequenced sample was CD4+ or CD8+ T cells sorted from blood, taken in a trial of the OX40 agonist ivuxolimab. This clonotype was sampled from an adult with an advanced solid tumor such as melanoma, head and neck, liver or kidney cancer. The CDR3 DNA sequence: TGTGCCAGCAGCGGACAGGGGGTTAGAAGTGAAAAACTGTTTTTT. Its protein product is CASSGQGVRSEKLFF. The whole variable domain, remainder taken from reference TRBV2 and TRBJ1-4, is EPEVTQTPSHQVTQMGQEVILRCVPISNHLYFYWYRQILGQKVEFLVSFYNNEISEKSEIFDDQFSVERPDGSNFTLKIRSTKLEDSAMYFCASSGQGVRSEKLFFGSGTQLSVL.